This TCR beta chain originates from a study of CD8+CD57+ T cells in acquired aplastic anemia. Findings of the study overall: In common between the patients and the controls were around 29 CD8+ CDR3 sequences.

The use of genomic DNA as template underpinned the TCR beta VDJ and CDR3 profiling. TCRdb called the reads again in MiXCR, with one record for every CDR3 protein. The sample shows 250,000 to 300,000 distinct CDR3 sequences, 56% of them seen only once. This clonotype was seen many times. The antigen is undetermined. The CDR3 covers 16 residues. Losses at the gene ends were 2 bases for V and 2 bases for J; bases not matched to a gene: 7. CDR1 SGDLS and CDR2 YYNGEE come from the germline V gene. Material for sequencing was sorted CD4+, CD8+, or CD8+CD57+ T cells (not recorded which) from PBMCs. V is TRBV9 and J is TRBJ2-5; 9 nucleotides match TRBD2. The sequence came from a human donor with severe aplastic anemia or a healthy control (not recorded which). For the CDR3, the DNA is TGTGCCAGCAGCGTGGGGAGCGGGGGGCAGCAAGAGACCCAGTACTTC. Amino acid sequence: CASSVGSGGQQETQYF.